The sequence of this T cell receptor beta chain was determined in a study of T-cell memory formation after mild COVID-19. Study details: Across donors, TCR clusters were largely donor specific. General observations from the study: The study found contracting CD4+ clones mainly in CM and EM and contracting CD8+ clones in EMRA.

In regard to this clonotype: Its antigen is undetermined.

TCRalpha and TCRbeta libraries used 5'RACE with constant-segment primers and UMIs. TCRdb passed the 5' RACE reads through MiXCR, listing each CDR3 protein once. This table has 250,000 to 350,000 distinct CDR3 sequences, around a sixth appearing once. Sequencing was performed on PBMCs or a T cell subset sorted from them (not recorded which). This sequence originates from a man between 18 and 35 years old who had mild COVID-19 (a few samples of this study predate the infection). Cell type and time point are not known.

In nucleotides, the CDR3 is TGTGCCAGCAGCCGCACCGGGACAGGAGTCAACTATGGCTACACCTTC. It translates to CASSRTGTGVNYGYTF. The gene calls are TRBV7-2 and TRBJ1-2; 8 bases align to TRBD1. The germline gives CDR1 SGHTA, CDR2 FQGNSA. The V gene end was trimmed by 5 bases and the J gene end by 2 bases; junction bases not matched to a gene: 10. CDR3 size: 16 residues.